Listed below are T cell receptor beta chains from one sample, sequenced in a study of blood T cell repertoires in COVID-19. Repertoires were generated with immunoSEQ multiplex PCR, while TCRdb's copy carries only in-frame clones and drops some. The sample includes some 130,000 clones, more than 70% of them seen just once. The source material was peripheral blood. These receptors were obtained from a man in his sixties or seventies with acute or convalescent COVID-19. CDR3s leave out the opening cysteine and the closing phenylalanine or tryptophan.

TRBV7-9,TRBJ1-1,ASSRDSMNTEAF
TRBV5-6,TRBJ1-6,ASSLGIGGSPLH
TRBV7-2,TRBJ2-4,ASSLGHPRQGLD
TRBV7-2,TRBJ2-1,ASSLEGLPYNEQF
TRBV18,TRBJ1-1,ASSLRTAVEAF
TRBV2,TRBJ2-3,AGSSGAGGLTDTQY
TRBV2,TRBJ1-4,ASSEAGGNSGEKLF
TRBV19,TRBJ1-2,ASMYRENGYT
TRBV5-1,TRBJ2-1,ASSPGGGPINEQF
TRBV6-5,TRBJ1-1,ASSRPGGNTEAF
TRBV19,TRBJ1-3,ASTPPGLRNTIY
TRBV9,TRBJ2-7,ASSVDWTSGVYEQY
TRBV4-2,TRBJ1-2,ASSQGRRELYGYT
TRBV9,TRBJ1-2,ASSVGTGFGYT
TRBV29-1,TRBJ1-2,SVTGIGGYT
TRBV10-3,TRBJ1-1,AISTASSQGTTEAF
TRBV4-1,TRBJ1-2,ASSQGEGTGGHYGYT
TRBV2,TRBJ1-6,ASSDKRNSPLH
TRBV27,TRBJ2-5,ASSKLGGPGETQY
TRBV5-1,TRBJ1-6,ASSLDQASYNSPLH
TRBV5-1,TRBJ2-1,ASSIGTAYNEQF
TRBV7-9,TRBJ1-1,ASSFPTGTIGNTEAF
TRBV5-1,TRBJ2-7,ASSLHPGQGLNEQY
TRBV4-2,TRBJ1-2,ASSQGVRVYGYT
TRBV18,TRBJ1-1,ASSPSERNTEAF
TRBV5-8,TRBJ1-1,ASSSQGQSAF
TRBV10-2,TRBJ1-5,ASTQDRGYQPQH
TRBV28,TRBJ1-4,ASSLTGGIEEKLF
TRBV6-5,TRBJ1-5,ASRRQANQPQH
TRBV11-2,TRBJ1-6,ASKGVGGGSYNSPLH
TRBV6-1,TRBJ1-1,ASSEGRGLPSNTEAF
TRBV6-5,TRBJ1-5,ASSRGLSNQPQH
TRBV12-5,TRBJ1-1,ASGPGYTEAF
TRBV4-1,TRBJ1-2,ASSQEGATYYGYT
TRBV28,TRBJ1-2,ASSDRGPVGSGYT
TRBV5-1,TRBJ2-5,ASSPFSRGKKETQY
TRBV7-9,TRBJ1-4,ASSLTGSATNEKLF
TRBV3-1/TRBV3-2,TRBJ2-5,ASSQVTSRGETQY
TRBV6-2/TRBV6-3,TRBJ1-4,ASSNPRETNEKLF
TRBV21-1,TRBJ1-6,ASSSPGRTPLH
TRBV7-3,TRBJ2-7,ASSLSSGYEQY
TRBV7-8,TRBJ1-2,ASSQLTGVGYT
TRBV6-5,TRBJ1-1,ASRAYTEAF
TRBV4-1,TRBJ2-1,ASSSRLAGVNNEQF
TRBV5-1,TRBJ1-1,ASSLTGQTEAF
TRBV12-3/TRBV12-4,TRBJ2-2,ASTTNTGELF
TRBV3-1/TRBV3-2,TRBJ2-7,ASSQVSGGDEQY
TRBV27,TRBJ1-5,ASSPDRGNQPQH
TRBV10-2,TRBJ2-1,ASSGISGGAWNEQF
TRBV3-1/TRBV3-2,TRBJ2-5,ASSQERGLAGGQETQY
TRBV6-5,TRBJ1-2,ASSNDRADYGYT
TRBV6-5,TRBJ2-1,ASSYWSEGNEQF
TRBV2,TRBJ1-4,ASSRQGTNREKLF
TRBV6-6,TRBJ2-7,ASSYGQLSHLYEQY
TRBV10-3,TRBJ2-7,AISGTGNGYEQY
TRBV24-1,TRBJ2-1,ATSDPRTGRNNEQF
TRBV6-2/TRBV6-3,TRBJ1-2,ASSYSTYYGYT
TRBV3-1/TRBV3-2,TRBJ2-5,ASSPGGETQY
TRBV6-5,TRBJ1-2,ASSYSGGPYGYT